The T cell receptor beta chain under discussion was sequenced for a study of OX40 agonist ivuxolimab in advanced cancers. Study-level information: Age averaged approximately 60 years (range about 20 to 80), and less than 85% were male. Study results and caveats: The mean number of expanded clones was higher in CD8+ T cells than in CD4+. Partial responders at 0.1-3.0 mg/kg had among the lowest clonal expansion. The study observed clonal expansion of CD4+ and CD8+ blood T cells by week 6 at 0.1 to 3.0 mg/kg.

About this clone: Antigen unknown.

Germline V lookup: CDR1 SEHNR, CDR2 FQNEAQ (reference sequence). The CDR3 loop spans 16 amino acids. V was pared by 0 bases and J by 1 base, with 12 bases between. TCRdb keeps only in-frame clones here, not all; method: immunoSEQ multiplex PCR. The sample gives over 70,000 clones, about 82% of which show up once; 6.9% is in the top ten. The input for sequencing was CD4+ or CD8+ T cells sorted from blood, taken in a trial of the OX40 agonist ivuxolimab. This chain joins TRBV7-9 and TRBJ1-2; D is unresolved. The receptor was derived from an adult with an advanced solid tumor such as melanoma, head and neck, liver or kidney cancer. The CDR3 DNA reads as TGTGCCAGCAGCTTAGCGTTGGGCGTCGGTAACTATGGCTACACCTTC. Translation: CASSLALGVGNYGYTF.